The 11 T cell receptor beta chains below all came from one sample that was sequenced in a study of cytomegalovirus exposure and HLA in healthy donors (TCRdb year 2017). The method behind the library was the immunoSEQ multiplex PCR assay. A mixture of 60 forward primers for TCR Vbeta segments and 13 reverse primers for TCR Jbeta segments was used in the multiplex PCR. Not all clones reach the TCRdb copy of this immuneACCESS table, which keeps in-frame sequences only. Checked studies attribute under half of the gap to unresolved V genes and leave the rest unexplained. In all, the sample holds under 200,000 clones, and roughly 80% of those were seen once. Of the sample, about 3.8% falls within the top ten clones. Sequencing was done on a sample of PBMCs. These receptors all stem from a man aged 25-40 years in good health and CMV-seropositive.

This clone was recorded a few times. This chain links TRBV4-1 with TRBJ2-1; possible D gene TRBD1, 5 bases. CDR1 is MGHRA, CDR2 YSYEKL, per germline. Trimming took 0 bases from V and 0 from J, leaving 15 bases between them. The CDR3 runs 18 residues. CDR3 amino acids: CASSQDLIQVSSYNEQFF. Written as DNA, the CDR3 is TGCGCCAGCAGCCAAGATCTGATACAGGTCAGCTCCTACAATGAGCAGTTCTTC.

The chain uses TRBV30 and TRBJ2-5; tentative D call: TRBD1 (6 bases). The V gene lost 4 bases and the J gene lost 3 bases, with 12 bases spanning the gap. CDR1 is GTSNPN, CDR2 SVGIG, per germline (reference sequence). This CDR3 comprises 13 residues. The CDR3 DNA reads as TGTGCCTGGACGTCGGACAGCGAAGAGACCCAGTACTTC. Translating gives CAWTSDSEETQYF. The whole variable domain, remainder taken from reference TRBV30 and TRBJ2-5, is SQTIHQWPATLVQPVGSPLSLECTVEGTSNPNLYWYRQAAGRGLQLLFYSVGIGQISSEVPQNLSASRPQDRQFILSSKKLLLSDSGFYLCAWTSDSEETQYFGPGTRLLVL.

The genes are TRBV7-2 and TRBJ1-2; D may be TRBD1 (5 bases). The CDR3 runs 16 residues. Germline V gene sequence: CDR1 SGHTA, CDR2 FQGNSA. Trimming pared 0 bases from V and 1 base from J, leaving 12 bases between. CDR3 region: CASSLAWRGNNYGYTF. CDR3 DNA sequence: TGTGCCAGCAGCTTAGCTTGGAGGGGAAATAACTATGGCTACACCTTC.

The chain employs TRBV10-3 and TRBJ2-1, with 7 bases aligning to TRBD1. This CDR3 contains 15 residues. The ends lost 3 bases at V and 7 bases at J; junction bases unmatched: 9. CDR1 is ENHRY and CDR2 is SYGVKD in the germline V gene. CDR3: CAISERQGLGNEQFF. CDR3 nucleotides: TGTGCCATCAGTGAAAGACAGGGTCTTGGGAATGAGCAGTTCTTC.

The CDR3 DNA sequence: TGCGCCAGCAGCTTACTACACTCTAAGGCGGAAAAACTGTTTTTT. This translates into CASSLLHSKAEKLFF. The chain joins TRBV5-1 to TRBJ1-4, with D uncertain. Trimming left V 2 bases short and J 8 bases short, with 16 bases between. The CDR3 spans 15 residues. CDR1 and CDR2 (germline): SGHRS, YFSETQ.

This chain links TRBV4-1 with TRBJ2-7, with D hard to call. V lost 1 base and J lost 0, with 7 bases in between. This CDR3 has 14 residues. CDR1 is MGHRA, CDR2 YSYEKL, per germline. The CDR3 region is CASSQGHNSYEQYF. The CDR3, as DNA: TGCGCCAGCAGCCAAGGGCACAACTCCTACGAGCAGTACTTC.

This chain joins TRBV2 and TRBJ1-1; TRBD1 is a possible D gene (6 bases). The V end lost 7 bases, the J end lost 3 bases, and 12 bases lay between the germline ends. The CDR3 contains 13 residues. Looked up from germline, CDR1 is SNHLY and CDR2 is FYNNEI. DNA of the CDR3: TGTGCCAGCACCCAGGGGAGGGACACTGAAGCTTTCTTT. Translation: CASTQGRDTEAFF.

The CDR3: CASSFVGGPYEQFF. CDR3 nucleotides: TGTGCCAGCAGCTTCGTGGGGGGGCCCTATGAGCAGTTCTTC. The chain links TRBV7-2 to TRBJ2-1, with a weak D call TRBD2 (7 bases). Germline-derived CDR1 and CDR2 are SGHTA and FQGNSA. This CDR3 contains 14 residues. Trimming cost V 3 bases and J 8 bases, with 14 bases left between them.

This rearrangement joins TRBV6-1 to TRBJ2-7; D not resolved. Germline assignment: CDR1 MNHNS and CDR2 SASEGT. Trimming pared 4 bases from V and 2 bases from J, leaving 15 bases between. There are 15 residues in the CDR3. Written as DNA, the CDR3 is TGTGCCAGCAGTGCCCCGGAGCTTCGGCCCTACGAGCAGTACTTC. This codes for CASSAPELRPYEQYF.

This CDR3 reads CASSRIDLRQGVGNEQFF. The CDR3 bases are TGTGCCAGCAGCCGCATCGACCTTCGACAGGGGGTTGGGAATGAGCAGTTCTTC. The chain is built from TRBV14 and TRBJ2-1; 9 nucleotides agree with TRBD1. V lost 4 bases and J lost 7; bases outside the gene matches: 17. The CDR3 spans 18 residues. In germline, CDR1 is SGHDN, CDR2 FVKESK.

The V gene is TRBV6-5, the J gene TRBJ2-3; no clear D gene. V shed 7 bases and J shed 0 bases, with 5 bases lying between them. The CDR3 covers 12 residues. Germline CDR1 reads MNHEY; CDR2 reads SVGAGI. The DNA of the CDR3 is TGTGCCAGCACGGGTAGCACAGATACGCAGTATTTT. Protein sequence: CASTGSTDTQYF.